This TCR beta chain was found in a study of identical twins. TCRdb re-analysed the 5' RACE reads in MiXCR, keeping a single row per CDR3 protein. In the table there are hundreds of thousands of distinct CDR3 sequences, 8.6% of which are singletons. Germline CDR1 is SGHDT and CDR2 is YYEEEE. The CDR3 runs 15 residues. The V gene end was trimmed by 3 bases and the J gene end by 2 bases; junction bases not matched to a gene: 4. This same sample was also taken into another study, of yellow fever vaccine responses in identical twins.

The receptor was derived from a woman aged 18 to 35 in good health. This chain joins TRBV5-6 and TRBJ2-2; 7 nucleotides agree with TRBD1. Sequencing input: PBMCs. CDR3 coding DNA: TGTGCCAGCAGCTATAGACAGGGTAACACCGGGGAGCTGTTTTTT. It encodes CASSYRQGNTGELFF.